Reported below is one T cell receptor beta chain. Its antigen is still unknown. Sequenced by immunoSEQ multiplex PCR; TCRdb stores in-frame clones only, minus some. The data hold about 53,000 clones, with 82% observed a single time. This sample was included in a study of OX40 agonist ivuxolimab in advanced cancers. Study-wide background: Hepatocellular carcinoma, melanoma, renal cell or head and neck cancer was diagnosed in the dose-escalation patients. Having had anti-PD-1, anti-PD-L1 or anti-CTLA-4 therapy before was allowed, and roughly 38% had some. General study findings and limits: Expansion of clones was among the lowest in partial responders at 0.1-3.0 mg/kg. With doses of 0.1 to 3.0 mg/kg, CD4+ and CD8+ blood T cells had undergone clonal expansion by week 6.

V lost 6 bases, J lost 7 bases, and 24 bases lay in between. This CDR3 is built from 16 residues. Looked up from germline, CDR1 is SNHLY and CDR2 is FYNNEI. This TCR came from an adult with an advanced solid tumor such as melanoma, head and neck, liver or kidney cancer. The chain couples TRBV2 to TRBJ1-2, with a tentative D call TRBD1 (5 bases). This specimen consisted of CD4+ or CD8+ T cells sorted from blood, obtained in a trial of the OX40 agonist ivuxolimab. The CDR3 reads CASRLREGRLVIGYTF. The CDR3 DNA reads TGTGCCAGCAGGTTACGTGAGGGGAGACTAGTAATTGGCTACACCTTC.